This T cell receptor (beta chain) was obtained from a study of shared clonotypes between healthy human individuals. Findings of the study overall: Sharing of clonotypes among donors was expected to vary with sequencing depth. Non-shared clonotypes displayed generation probabilities falling below those of clonotypes present in all four donors. At large depth, rarefaction still showed sorted-subset sequencing to be incomplete.

In the naive CD8 group, cells lacked CD45RO and were positively selected for CCR7, so terminally differentiated effector memory CD45RA+ cells were left out. Of note for this clone: Its antigen is still unknown. Other DNA sequences in the sample encode the same CDR3.

The repertoire was sequenced with immunoSEQ multiplex PCR; TCRdb's copy has only in-frame clones and lacks some. The top ten hold about 0.22% of the sample, which has 800,000 to 950,000 clones, roughly 96% seen once. Per germline, CDR1 MDHEN and CDR2 SYDVKM. With 6 bases removed from V and 5 bases from J, the gap between germline ends came to 8 bases. The CDR3 consists of 11 residues. The V gene is TRBV28, the J gene TRBJ2-7; no firm D call. The source is a man aged 25 to 45 in good health. The sample comprised naive CD8+ T cells sorted from blood. DNA of the CDR3: TGTGCCAGCAGCTTGGGGAACGAGCAGTACTTC. This encodes CASSLGNEQYF.